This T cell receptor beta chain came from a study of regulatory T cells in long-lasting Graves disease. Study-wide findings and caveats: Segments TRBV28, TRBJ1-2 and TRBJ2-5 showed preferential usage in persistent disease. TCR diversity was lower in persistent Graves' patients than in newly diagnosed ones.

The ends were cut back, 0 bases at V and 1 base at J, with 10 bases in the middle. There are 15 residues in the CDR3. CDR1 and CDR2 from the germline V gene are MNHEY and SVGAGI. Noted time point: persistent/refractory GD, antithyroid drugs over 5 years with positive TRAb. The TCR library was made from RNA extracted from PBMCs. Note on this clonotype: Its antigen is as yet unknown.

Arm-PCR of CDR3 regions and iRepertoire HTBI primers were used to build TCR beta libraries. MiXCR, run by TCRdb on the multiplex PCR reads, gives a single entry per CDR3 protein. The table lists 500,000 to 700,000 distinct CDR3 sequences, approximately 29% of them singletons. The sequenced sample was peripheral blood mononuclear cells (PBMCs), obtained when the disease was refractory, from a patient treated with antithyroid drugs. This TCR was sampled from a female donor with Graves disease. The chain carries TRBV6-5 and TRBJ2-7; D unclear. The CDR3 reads CASSYSMAVSYEQYF. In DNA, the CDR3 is TGTGCCAGCAGTTACTCGATGGCGGTTTCCTACGAGCAGTACTTC.